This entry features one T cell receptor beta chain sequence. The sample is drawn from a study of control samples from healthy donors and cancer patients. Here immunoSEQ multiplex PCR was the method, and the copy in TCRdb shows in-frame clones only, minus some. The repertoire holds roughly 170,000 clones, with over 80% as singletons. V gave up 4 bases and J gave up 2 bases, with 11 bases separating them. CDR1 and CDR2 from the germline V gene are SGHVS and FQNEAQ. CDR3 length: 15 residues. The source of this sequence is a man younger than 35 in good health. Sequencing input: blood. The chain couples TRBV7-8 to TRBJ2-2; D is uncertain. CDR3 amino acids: CASSSPTTNTGELFF. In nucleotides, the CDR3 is TGTGCCAGCAGCTCCCCGACAACTAACACCGGGGAGCTGTTTTTT. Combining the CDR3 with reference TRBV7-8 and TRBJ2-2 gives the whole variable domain GAGVSQSPRYKVAKRGQDVALRCDPISGHVSLFWYQQALGQGPEFLTYFQNEAQLDKSGLPSDRFFAERPEGSVSTLKIQRTQQEDSAVYLCASSSPTTNTGELFFGEGSRLTVL.